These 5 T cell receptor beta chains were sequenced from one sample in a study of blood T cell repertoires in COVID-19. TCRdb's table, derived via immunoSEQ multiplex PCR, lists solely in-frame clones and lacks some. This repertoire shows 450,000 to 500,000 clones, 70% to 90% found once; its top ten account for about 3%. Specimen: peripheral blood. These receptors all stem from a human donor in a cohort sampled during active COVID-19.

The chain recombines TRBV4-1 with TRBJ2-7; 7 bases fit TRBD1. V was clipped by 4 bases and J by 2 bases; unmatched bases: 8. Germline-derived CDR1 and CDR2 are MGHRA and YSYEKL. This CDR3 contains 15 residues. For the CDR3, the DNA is TGCGCCAGCAGCCCGAGGACAGGTTCGACCTACGAGCAGTACTTC. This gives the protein CASSPRTGSTYEQYF.

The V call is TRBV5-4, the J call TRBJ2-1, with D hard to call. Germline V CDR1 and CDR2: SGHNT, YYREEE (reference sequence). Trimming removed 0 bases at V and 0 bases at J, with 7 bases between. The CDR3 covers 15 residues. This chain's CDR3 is CASSLAALSYNEQFF. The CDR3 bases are TGTGCCAGCAGCTTGGCCGCGCTCTCCTACAATGAGCAGTTCTTC.

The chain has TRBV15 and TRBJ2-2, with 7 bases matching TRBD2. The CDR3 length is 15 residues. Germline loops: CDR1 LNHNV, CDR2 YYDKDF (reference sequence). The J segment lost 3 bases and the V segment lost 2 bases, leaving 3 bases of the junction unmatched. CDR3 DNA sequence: TGTGCCACCAGCAGACTAGCGGATTACACCGGGGAGCTGTTTTTT. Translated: CATSRLADYTGELFF.

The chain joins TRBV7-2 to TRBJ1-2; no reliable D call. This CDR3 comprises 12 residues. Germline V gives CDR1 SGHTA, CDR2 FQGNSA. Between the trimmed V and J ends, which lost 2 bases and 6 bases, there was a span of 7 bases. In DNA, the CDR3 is TGTGCCAGCAGCTTAACCACGGATGGCTACACCTTC. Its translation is CASSLTTDGYTF.

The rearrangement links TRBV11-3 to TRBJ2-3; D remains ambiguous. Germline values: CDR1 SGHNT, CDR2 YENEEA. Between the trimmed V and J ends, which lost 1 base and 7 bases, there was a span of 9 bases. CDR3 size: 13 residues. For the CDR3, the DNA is TGTGCCAGCAGCTTAGGGCTGTCCAATACGCAGTATTTT. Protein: CASSLGLSNTQYF.